A selection of T cell receptor beta chains follows, all from one sample in a study of CD8+ T cells in alopecia areata. Sequenced by immunoSEQ multiplex PCR; TCRdb stores in-frame clones only, minus some. The sample has under 350,000 clones, 58% seen once. The sequencing used CD4+ T cells sorted from blood, collected at week 24, from a patient treated with tofacitinib. The receptors come from a human donor with alopecia areata. CDR3s include the opening cysteine and the closing phenylalanine or tryptophan. The order of the fields is V gene, clone size, J gene, D gene, CDR3 DNA, CDR3 protein. The D gene is left open where the match is weak. A clone size is listed for some rows: how often the clone was seen (once, few, many), or a class if it is expanded.

TRBV28	NA	TRBJ2-7	TRBD1	TGTGCCAGCAGATATTGGGCGAGACAGGGGGCATCCTACGAGCAGTACTTC	CASRYWARQGASYEQYF
TRBV28	NA	TRBJ1-2	NA	TGTGCCAGCAGGTCATCGGGGGTAGTCTATGGCTACACCTTC	CASRSSGVVYGYTF
TRBV28	NA	TRBJ2-7	NA	TGTGCCAGCAGTTTACGCTACGAGCAGTACTTC	CASSLRYEQYF
TRBV9	NA	TRBJ1-1	TRBD1	TGTGCCAGCAGCACGGGACAGGGGGCCACTGAAGCTTTCTTT	CASSTGQGATEAFF
TRBV10-3	NA	TRBJ2-7	NA	TGTGCCATCAGTGAGGCATCCGGGACATTTTCCTACGAGCAGTACTTC	CAISEASGTFSYEQYF
TRBV11-1	NA	TRBJ2-3	TRBD2	TGTGCCAGCAGCTTGGACCTAGCGGGGGGGCCCTATAGCACAGATACGCAGTATTTT	CASSLDLAGGPYSTDTQYF
TRBV6-6	NA	TRBJ1-2	NA	TGTGCCAGCAGTATAATACCCCCGGACCTCGACTATGGCTACACCTTC	CASSIIPPDLDYGYTF
TRBV30	few	TRBJ1-1	NA	TGTGCTCGATCGAAGAACACTGAAGCTTTCTTT	CARSKNTEAFF
TRBV30	few	TRBJ1-5	NA	TGTGCCTGGAGCCACTATCGGGGGAACAATCAGCCCCAGCATTTT	CAWSHYRGNNQPQHF
TRBV30	NA	TRBJ2-1	NA	TGTGCCTGGAGTAGAGGGGGACCCTACAATGAGCAGTTCTTC	CAWSRGGPYNEQFF
TRBV2	NA	TRBJ2-3	NA	TGTGCCAGCAGTTGGGGCACAGATACGCAGTATTTT	CASSWGTDTQYF
TRBV27	few	TRBJ1-6	TRBD1	TGTGCCAGCAGTGCCGACAGGGAACCTTCTAGATGGCCACCCCTCCACTTT	CASSADREPSRWPPLHF
TRBV4-2	NA	TRBJ2-7	NA	TGTGCCAGCAGCCAAGCGAGGGGGGCCGCCTACGAGCAGTACTTC	CASSQARGAAYEQYF
TRBV7-7	NA	TRBJ2-3	NA	TGTGCCTCGGCCAGGGACCTAAGCACAGATACGCAGTATTTT	CASARDLSTDTQYF
TRBV7-2	NA	TRBJ2-7	NA	TGTGCCAGCAGCCGATCCCCCTACGAGCAGTACTTC	CASSRSPYEQYF
TRBV29-1	NA	TRBJ1-4	TRBD1	TGCAGCGTTTACGGACAGGCGCCTGAAAAACTGTTTTTT	CSVYGQAPEKLFF
TRBV30	few	TRBJ2-4	NA	TGTGCCTGGAGGGGGAAAAACATTCAGTACTTC	CAWRGKNIQYF
TRBV2	once	TRBJ1-5	NA	TGTGCCAGCAGTGAAGCAACCGGATATCAGCCCCAGCATTTT	CASSEATGYQPQHF
TRBV5-1	NA	TRBJ2-7	NA	TGCGCCAGCAGCTCATCCGGGACATCTCTCGAGCAGTACTTC	CASSSSGTSLEQYF
TRBV7-7	NA	TRBJ2-5	NA	TGTGCTAGCAGCGTCCGGACCCAAGAGACCCAGTACTTC	CASSVRTQETQYF
TRBV7-6	NA	TRBJ2-5	NA	TGTGCCAGCAGTCCCCGATTGGACTACCCCCAAGAGACCCAGTACTTC	CASSPRLDYPQETQYF
TRBV25-1	NA	TRBJ1-6	NA	TGTGCCAGCAGTCAAACGGGGAGTCGGGGTTCACCCCTCCACTTT	CASSQTGSRGSPLHF
TRBV6-5	NA	TRBJ2-5	NA	TGTGCCAGCAGTCCGGACAAGGAAGAGACCCAGTACTTC	CASSPDKEETQYF
TRBV29-1	NA	TRBJ2-7	NA	TGCAGCGTTGGGGCGCTGACGAGCTCCTACGAGCAGTACTTC	CSVGALTSSYEQYF
TRBV6-1	few	TRBJ2-3	NA	TGTGCCAGCAGTGAATCGACACCCGGGTCAGATACGCAGTATTTT	CASSESTPGSDTQYF
TRBV25-1	NA	TRBJ1-2	NA	TGTGCCAGCAGTGAATTTAAGGGATTGAACTATGGCTACACCTTC	CASSEFKGLNYGYTF
TRBV6-1	NA	TRBJ2-6	NA	TGTGCCAGCAGTGAAGTGGGTTCGGCAGGTTTTGGCTCTGGGGCCAACGTCCTGACTTTC	CASSEVGSAGFGSGANVLTF
TRBV2	few	TRBJ2-5	NA	TGTGCCAGCAGTGTAGGGCTACAAGAGACCCAGTACTTC	CASSVGLQETQYF